This TCR beta chain derives from a study of T-cell reconstitution after alpha-beta-depleted transplantation in children. Notes on the study in general: After one year, T-cell counts and TCRbeta diversity mostly came from new T cells. The high TCRbeta diversity at day 60 in some patients came from surviving recipient T cells and thymic progenitors. At around two months after transplant, the alpha-beta T cells were reportedly derived from several hundred expanded clones that came from non-depleted graft cells.

A TCRbeta library incorporating unique molecular identifiers was prepared. MiXCR was run by TCRdb on the PCR reads, yielding one entry per CDR3 protein. The repertoire holds 200,000 to 250,000 distinct CDR3 sequences, with roughly a tenth as singletons. This clonotype has ten or more counts. Its antigen remains unknown. The CDR3 has 16 amino acids. The V gene end was trimmed by 5 bases and the J gene end by 3 bases; junction bases not matched to a gene: 10. Germline assignment: CDR1 SGHVS and CDR2 FQNEAQ. The V gene is TRBV7-8, the J gene TRBJ1-1; 9 nucleotides agree with TRBD1. The clonotype was recovered from a child under two years old with acute myeloid leukemia, due to receive a stem cell transplant. The sequenced sample was PBMCs, obtained before TCRalphabeta/CD19-depleted stem cell transplant. The CDR3 DNA sequence: TGTGCCAGCAGCCTGTGGGGACAGGGCCGGTACACTGAAGCTTTCTTT. Amino acid sequence: CASSLWGQGRYTEAFF.